This passage covers 20 T cell receptor beta chains from one sample sequenced in a study of cytomegalovirus exposure and HLA in healthy donors (dated by TCRdb to 2015 to 2018). The library was built by means of the immunoSEQ multiplex PCR assay. For the multiplex PCR, a mixture combining 60 forward primers for TCR Vbeta segments and 13 reverse primers for TCR Jbeta segments was used. In TCRdb, the immuneACCESS table is reduced to in-frame sequences with V and J assigned. These tables do not hold every clone; where another copy was compared, an unresolved V gene accounts for under half, and the others remain unexplained. Present in this sample are 150,000 or so clones, around 77% of which were seen just once. 1% of the sample is taken by the ten largest. Specimen: PBMCs. These receptors came from a woman between 50 and 59 years old in good health and CMV-seropositive.

The chain uses TRBV7-2 and TRBJ1-5; 8 nucleotides agree with TRBD1. V was pared by 4 bases and J by 6 bases, with 8 bases of the junction left unmatched. Germline-derived CDR1 and CDR2 are SGHTA and FQGNSA. This CDR3 has 15 residues. This chain's CDR3 is CASSSQRTGFQPQHF. In nucleotides, the CDR3 is TGTGCCAGCAGCTCGCAAAGGACAGGGTTTCAGCCCCAGCATTTT.

This clone was counted between two and nine times. CDR3 nucleotides: TGTGCCAGCAGTTTCTCGAACAGGGTCTATGAAAAACTGTTTTTT. Encoded protein: CASSFSNRVYEKLFF. V and J are TRBV6-5 and TRBJ1-4, with D perhaps matching TRBD1 (6 bases). Deletions cut 4 bases from V and 6 bases from J, with 15 bases between. The CDR3 extends over 15 amino acids. Germline lookup yields CDR1 MNHEY and CDR2 SVGAGI.

V usage is TRBV7-2 and J usage is TRBJ1-1, with D perhaps TRBD1 (5 bases). Per germline, CDR1 SGHTA and CDR2 FQGNSA. The V gene lost 11 bases and the J gene lost 3 bases, with 16 bases spanning the gap. The CDR3 has 13 amino acids. CDR3 loop: CASSGGGYTEAFF. Here the CDR3 DNA reads TGTGCCTCCTCGGGCGGGGGGTACACTGAAGCTTTCTTT. Drawing the rest from reference TRBV7-2 and TRBJ1-1, the complete variable domain is GAGVSQSPSNKVTEKGKDVELRCDPISGHTALYWYRQSLGQGLEFLIYFQGNSAPDKSGLPSDRFSAERTGGSVSTLTIQRTQQEDSAVYLCASSGGGYTEAFFGQGTRLTVV.

V and J are TRBV6-1 and TRBJ1-5; no clear D gene. Germline assignment: CDR1 MNHNS and CDR2 SASEGT. There are 17 residues in the CDR3. Trimming took off 1 base at V and 2 bases at J, with 15 bases between the two ends. The CDR3 coding sequence is TGTGCCAGCAGTGAAGTGAAGGGAGGGAAGGGCAATCAGCCCCAGCATTTT. This sequence encodes CASSEVKGGKGNQPQHF.

The V call is TRBV6-5, the J call TRBJ1-5; D remains unclear. V shed 2 bases and J shed 9 bases, with 14 bases lying between them. The CDR3 spans 14 residues. The V gene's germline CDR1 is MNHEY and CDR2 SVGAGI. The chain's CDR3 is CASSYDGAGRPQHF. CDR3 nucleotide sequence: TGTGCCAGCAGTTACGACGGCGCGGGGAGGCCCCAGCATTTT.

This rearrangement joins TRBV14 to TRBJ1-4; possible D gene TRBD1, 6 bases. CDR1 and CDR2 (germline): SGHDN, FVKESK. With 1 base removed from V and 7 bases from J, the gap between germline ends came to 13 bases. The length of the CDR3 is 15 residues. CDR3 bases: TGTGCCAGCAGCCAAGTCTCGGGGGGCGGTGAAAAACTGTTTTTT. The encoded protein is CASSQVSGGGEKLFF.

V and J are TRBV19 and TRBJ2-5; 8 positions match TRBD2. The CDR3 covers 17 residues. Germline V gene sequence: CDR1 LNHDA, CDR2 SQIVND (reference sequence). V shed 1 base, J shed 3 bases, and the junction held 10 bases outside the gene matches. The CDR3 reads CASSIAERGGWKETQYF. Here the CDR3 DNA reads TGTGCCAGTAGTATAGCGGAACGGGGGGGCTGGAAAGAGACCCAGTACTTC. Combining the CDR3 with reference TRBV19 and TRBJ2-5 gives the whole variable domain DGGITQSPKYLFRKEGQNVTLSCEQNLNHDAMYWYRQDPGQGLRLIYYSQIVNDFQKGDIAEGYSVSREKKESFPLTVTSAQKNPTAFYLCASSIAERGGWKETQYFGPGTRLLVL.

V is TRBV11-2 and J is TRBJ1-1, with 8 bases identical to TRBD1. CDR3 size: 15 residues. The V gene end was trimmed by 5 bases and the J gene end by 3 bases; junction bases not matched to a gene: 8. Germline V gene lookup returns CDR1 SGHAT and CDR2 FQNNGV. The CDR3 bases are TGTGCCAGCAGCCACTCTCAGACAGGGGACACTGAAGCTTTCTTT. Its protein product is CASSHSQTGDTEAFF.

This clone was counted a single time. The genes are TRBV28 and TRBJ1-1; 10 bases align to TRBD1. The V segment lost 6 bases and the J segment 2 bases; nucleotides outside the gene matches: 6. In germline, CDR1 is MDHEN, CDR2 SYDVKM. This CDR3 comprises 15 residues. The CDR3 loop reads CASRKGTGENTEAFF. The CDR3 bases are TGTGCCAGCAGAAAAGGGACAGGGGAAAACACTGAAGCTTTCTTT.

This chain joins TRBV21-1 and TRBJ2-1; the table's D call TRBD2 went unverified against the DNA. TRBV21-1 has pseudogene status. The CDR3 is 18 amino acids. The CDR3 DNA reads as TGTGCCAGCAGCAAAGCGCCCGGGACTAGCCCCTGTCGTTGTGAGCAGTTCTTC. This translates into CASSKAPGTSPCRCEQFF.

The CDR3 region has the DNA TGTGCCAGCAGCGTAACTTTGCTTCCCTCCGAGGGCGAGCAGTACTTC. Protein sequence: CASSVTLLPSEGEQYF. V gene TRBV9 combines with J gene TRBJ2-7; a weak D match, TRBD2 (5 bases). The CDR3 is 16 residues long. Trimming shortened V by 1 base and J by 6 bases, and 20 bases separated the two germline ends. Germline assignment: CDR1 SGDLS and CDR2 YYNGEE.

The chain joins TRBV7-9 to TRBJ2-7, with 9 bases lining up with TRBD2. V shed 2 bases, J shed 3 bases, and the junction held 5 bases outside the gene matches. Germline V gene lookup returns CDR1 SEHNR and CDR2 FQNEAQ (reference sequence). The CDR3 runs to 15 residues. As DNA, the CDR3 is TGTGCCAGCAGCTTACTAGCGGGAATCCACTACGAGCAGTACTTC. It translates to CASSLLAGIHYEQYF.

The rearrangement uses TRBV2 and TRBJ2-5; D remains unclear. The germline V and J ends were trimmed by 8 bases and 8 bases, with 9 bases remaining between them. Germline loops: CDR1 SNHLY, CDR2 FYNNEI. This CDR3 spans 10 amino acids. The CDR3: CASRLTTQYF. DNA for the CDR3: TGTGCCAGCCGTTTGACTACCCAGTACTTC.

The rearrangement uses TRBV5-1 and TRBJ2-7; D is ambiguous. Germline values: CDR1 SGHRS, CDR2 YFSETQ. The CDR3 is 12 amino acids. Between the trimmed V and J ends, which lost 3 bases and 0 bases, there was a span of 4 bases. The CDR3 sequence is CASSSGSYEQYF. The CDR3, as DNA: TGCGCCAGCAGCTCGGGCTCCTACGAGCAGTACTTC.

V gene TRBV27 combines with J gene TRBJ1-1; 8 bases match TRBD1. CDR3 length: 13 residues. Losses at the gene ends were 5 bases for V and 11 bases for J; bases not matched to a gene: 10. Germline-derived CDR1 and CDR2 are MNHEY and SMNVEV (reference sequence). The CDR3 reads CASSPSGQGSAFF. The CDR3, as DNA: TGTGCCAGCAGTCCCTCCGGACAGGGTAGTGCTTTCTTT.

The gene calls are TRBV18 and TRBJ2-5; 7 bases are shared with TRBD1. The DNA end favors TRBJ2-7, so the J call may be wrong. This CDR3 is 13 amino acids long. The germline V gene has CDR1 KGHSH and CDR2 LQKENI. CDR3 sequence: CASSRTGVREQYF. In DNA form, the CDR3 reads TGTGCCAGCTCACGGACAGGTGTCCGCGAGCAGTACTTC.

The gene calls are TRBV7-3 and TRBJ2-2; TRBD1 aligns across 9 bases. CDR1 and CDR2 (germline): SGHTA, FQGTGA. The CDR3 length is 14 residues. The V gene end was trimmed by 5 bases and the J gene end by 6 bases; junction bases not matched to a gene: 4. The CDR3: CASSPRTGAGELFF. CDR3 nucleotides: TGTGCCAGCAGCCCAAGGACAGGGGCCGGGGAGCTGTTTTTT. Variable domain in full (rest from reference TRBV7-3 and TRBJ2-2): GAGVSQTPSNKVTEKGKYVELRCDPISGHTALYWYRQSLGQGPEFLIYFQGTGAADDSGLPNDRFFAVRPEGSVSTLKIQRTERGDSAVYLCASSPRTGAGELFFGEGSRLTVL.

The chain links TRBV27 to TRBJ2-3; 12 bases are a match to TRBD2. Germline loops: CDR1 MNHEY, CDR2 SMNVEV (reference sequence). This CDR3 comprises 15 residues. Unmatched junction bases numbered 4, after V lost 6 bases and J lost 3 bases. Here the CDR3 DNA reads TGTGCCAGCAGCCTGACTAGCGGGAGTACAGATACGCAGTATTTT. As protein: CASSLTSGSTDTQYF.

The chain recombines TRBV4-3 with TRBJ1-5; D unclear. Trimming removed 0 bases from V and 2 bases from J, with 8 bases in between. CDR1 is LGHNA, CDR2 YSLEER, per germline. The CDR3 extends over 15 amino acids. The CDR3 region is CASSQDGLGNQPQHF. In nucleotides, the CDR3 is TGCGCCAGCAGCCAAGATGGTCTAGGCAATCAGCCCCAGCATTTT.

The chain recombines TRBV14 with TRBJ2-7; 11 bases map to TRBD1. Trimming removed 4 bases from V and 4 bases from J; junction bases left unmatched: 3. The CDR3 is made up of 14 amino acids. CDR1 and CDR2 from the germline V gene are SGHDN and FVKESK. The CDR3 nucleotides are TGTGCCAGCAGCCGGGACAGGGGGGTTTACGAGCAGTACTTC. It specifies CASSRDRGVYEQYF.